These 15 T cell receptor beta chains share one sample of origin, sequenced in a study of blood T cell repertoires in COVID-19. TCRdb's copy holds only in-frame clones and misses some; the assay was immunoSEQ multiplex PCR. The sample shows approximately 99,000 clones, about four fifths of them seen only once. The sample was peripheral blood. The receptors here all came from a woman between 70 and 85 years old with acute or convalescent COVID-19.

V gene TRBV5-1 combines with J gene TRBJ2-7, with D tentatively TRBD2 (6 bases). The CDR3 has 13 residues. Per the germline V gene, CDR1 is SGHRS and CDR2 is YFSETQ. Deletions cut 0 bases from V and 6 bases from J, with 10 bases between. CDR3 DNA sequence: TGCGCCAGCAGCTTGGGCCCGGAGGGCGAGCAGTACTTC. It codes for CASSLGPEGEQYF. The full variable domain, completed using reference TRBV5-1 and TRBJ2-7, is KAGVTQTPRYLIKTRGQQVTLSCSPISGHRSVSWYQQTPGQGLQFLFEYFSETQRNKGNFPGRFSGRQFSNSRSEMNVSTLELGDSALYLCASSLGPEGEQYFGPGTRLTVT.

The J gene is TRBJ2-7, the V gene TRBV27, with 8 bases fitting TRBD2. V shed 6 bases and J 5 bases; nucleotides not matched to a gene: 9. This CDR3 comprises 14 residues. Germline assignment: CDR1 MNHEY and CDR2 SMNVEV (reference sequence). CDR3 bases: TGTGCCAGCAGAGGAGCGGGAGAGTGGAACGAGCAGTACTTC. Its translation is CASRGAGEWNEQYF.

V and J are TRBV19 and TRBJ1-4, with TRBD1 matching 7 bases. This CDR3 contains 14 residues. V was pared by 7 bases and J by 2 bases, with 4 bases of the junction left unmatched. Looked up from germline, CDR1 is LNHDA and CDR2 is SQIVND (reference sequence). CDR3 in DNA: TGTGCCAGTACCCTGGACAGGACTAATGAAAAACTGTTTTTT. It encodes CASTLDRTNEKLFF.

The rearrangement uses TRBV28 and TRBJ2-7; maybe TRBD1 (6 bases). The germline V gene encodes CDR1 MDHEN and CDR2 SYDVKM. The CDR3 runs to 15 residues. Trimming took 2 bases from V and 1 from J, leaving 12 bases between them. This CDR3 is CASSLPVQGSYEQYF. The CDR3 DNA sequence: TGTGCCAGCAGTTTACCGGTACAGGGTTCCTACGAGCAGTACTTC.

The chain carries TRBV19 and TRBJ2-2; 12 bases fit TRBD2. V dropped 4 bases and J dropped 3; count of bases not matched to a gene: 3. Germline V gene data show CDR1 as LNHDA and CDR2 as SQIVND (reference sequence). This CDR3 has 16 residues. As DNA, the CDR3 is TGTGCCAGTAGTACGCGACTAGCGGGGGACACCGGGGAGCTGTTTTTT. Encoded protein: CASSTRLAGDTGELFF.

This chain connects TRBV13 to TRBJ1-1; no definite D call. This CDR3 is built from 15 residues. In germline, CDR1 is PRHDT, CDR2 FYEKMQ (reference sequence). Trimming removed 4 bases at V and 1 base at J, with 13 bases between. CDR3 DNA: TGTGCCAGCAGCTCCCCGGTGGCGGCGAACACTGAAGCTTTCTTT. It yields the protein CASSSPVAANTEAFF.

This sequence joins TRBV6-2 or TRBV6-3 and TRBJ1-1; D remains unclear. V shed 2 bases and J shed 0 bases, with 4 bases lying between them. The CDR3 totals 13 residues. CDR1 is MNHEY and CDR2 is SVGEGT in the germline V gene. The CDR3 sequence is CASSYRVNTEAFF. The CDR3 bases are TGTGCCAGCAGTTACAGAGTGAACACTGAAGCTTTCTTT.

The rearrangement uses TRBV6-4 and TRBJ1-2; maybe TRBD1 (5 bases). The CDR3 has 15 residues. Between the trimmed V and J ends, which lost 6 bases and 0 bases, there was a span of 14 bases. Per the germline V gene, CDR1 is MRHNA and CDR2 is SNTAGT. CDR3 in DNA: TGTGCCAGCAGGCCAGGGCGGAACGCTAACTATGGCTACACCTTC. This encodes CASRPGRNANYGYTF.

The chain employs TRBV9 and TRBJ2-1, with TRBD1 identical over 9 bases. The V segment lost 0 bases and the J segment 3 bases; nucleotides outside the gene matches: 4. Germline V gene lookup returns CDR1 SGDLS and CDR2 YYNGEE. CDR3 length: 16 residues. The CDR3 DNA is TGTGCCAGCAGCGTAGCCGGGACAGGGTTCTACAATGAGCAGTTCTTC. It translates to CASSVAGTGFYNEQFF. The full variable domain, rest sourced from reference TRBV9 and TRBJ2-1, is DSGVTQTPKHLITATGQRVTLRCSPRSGDLSVYWYQQSLDQGLQFLIQYYNGEERAKGNILERFSAQQFPDLHSELNLSSLELGDSALYFCASSVAGTGFYNEQFFGPGTRLTVL.

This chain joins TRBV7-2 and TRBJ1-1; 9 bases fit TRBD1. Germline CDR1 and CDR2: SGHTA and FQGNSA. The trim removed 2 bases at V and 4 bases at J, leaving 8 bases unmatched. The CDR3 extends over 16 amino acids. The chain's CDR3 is CASSLFRTGGRTEAFF. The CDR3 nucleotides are TGTGCCAGCAGCTTATTCCGAACAGGGGGCCGCACTGAAGCTTTCTTT.

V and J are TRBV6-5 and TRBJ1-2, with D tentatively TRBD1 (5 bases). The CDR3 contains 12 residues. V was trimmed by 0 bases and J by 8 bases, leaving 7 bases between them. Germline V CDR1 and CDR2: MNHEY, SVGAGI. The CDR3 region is CASSYSGGGYTF. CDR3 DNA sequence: TGTGCCAGCAGTTACTCGGGGGGAGGCTACACCTTC.

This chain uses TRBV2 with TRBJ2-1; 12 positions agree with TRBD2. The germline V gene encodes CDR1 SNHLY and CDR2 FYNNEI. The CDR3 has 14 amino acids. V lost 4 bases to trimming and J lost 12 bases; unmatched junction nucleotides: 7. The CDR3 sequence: CASSVASGRAGQFF. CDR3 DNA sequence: TGTGCCAGCAGTGTGGCTAGCGGGAGGGCCGGGCAGTTCTTC.

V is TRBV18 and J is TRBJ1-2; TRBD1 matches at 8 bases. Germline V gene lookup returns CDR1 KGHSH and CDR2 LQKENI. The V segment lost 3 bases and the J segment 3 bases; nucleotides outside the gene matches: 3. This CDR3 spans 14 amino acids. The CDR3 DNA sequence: TGTGCCAGCTCACCGTCGACAGGGGACTATGGCTACACCTTC. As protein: CASSPSTGDYGYTF.

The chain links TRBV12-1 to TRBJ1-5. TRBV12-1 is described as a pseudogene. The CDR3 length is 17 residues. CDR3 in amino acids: CASSLGGVAVRNQPQHF. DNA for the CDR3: TGTGCCAGCAGCTTGGGTGGAGTCGCTGTCCGCAATCAGCCCCAGCATTTT.

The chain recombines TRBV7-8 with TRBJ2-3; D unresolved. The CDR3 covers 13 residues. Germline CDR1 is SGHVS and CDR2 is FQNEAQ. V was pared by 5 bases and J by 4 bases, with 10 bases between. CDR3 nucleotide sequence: TGTGCCAGCAGCCCCCCTCGGGCAGATACGCAGTATTTT. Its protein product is CASSPPRADTQYF.